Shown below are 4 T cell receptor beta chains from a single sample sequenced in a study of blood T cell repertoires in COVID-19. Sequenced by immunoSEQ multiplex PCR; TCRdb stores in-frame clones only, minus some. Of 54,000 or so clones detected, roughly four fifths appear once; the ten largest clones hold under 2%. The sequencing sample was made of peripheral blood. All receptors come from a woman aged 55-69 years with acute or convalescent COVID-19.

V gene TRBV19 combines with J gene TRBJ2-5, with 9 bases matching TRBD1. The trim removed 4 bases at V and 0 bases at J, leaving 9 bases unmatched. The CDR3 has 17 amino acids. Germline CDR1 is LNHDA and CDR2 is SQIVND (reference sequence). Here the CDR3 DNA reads TGTGCCAGTAGTAACTCCGGGACAGGGTCTTACCAAGAGACCCAGTACTTC. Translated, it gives CASSNSGTGSYQETQYF.

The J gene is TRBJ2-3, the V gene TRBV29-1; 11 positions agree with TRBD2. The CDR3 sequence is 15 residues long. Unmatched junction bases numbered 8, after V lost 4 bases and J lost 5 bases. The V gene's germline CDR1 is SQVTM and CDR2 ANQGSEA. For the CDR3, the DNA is TGCAGCGTTGCCTTTCTAGCGGGAGGAGAAGATACGCAGTATTTT. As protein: CSVAFLAGGEDTQYF.

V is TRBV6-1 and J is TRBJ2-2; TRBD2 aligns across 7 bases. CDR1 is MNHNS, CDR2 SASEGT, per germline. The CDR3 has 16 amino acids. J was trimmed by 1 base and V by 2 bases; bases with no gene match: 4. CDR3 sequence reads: CASSEQVAGNTGELFF. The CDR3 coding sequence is TGTGCCAGCAGTGAACAAGTAGCGGGGAACACCGGGGAGCTGTTTTTT.

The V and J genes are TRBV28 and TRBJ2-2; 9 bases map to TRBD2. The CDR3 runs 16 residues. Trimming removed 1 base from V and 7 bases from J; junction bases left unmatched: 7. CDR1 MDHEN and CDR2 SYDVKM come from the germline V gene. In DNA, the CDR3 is TGTGCCAGCAGTTTATTGGCGGGGGGGCCGGGCGGGGAGCTGTTTTTT. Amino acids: CASSLLAGGPGGELFF. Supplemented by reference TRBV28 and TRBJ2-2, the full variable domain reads DVKVTQSSRYLVKRTGEKVFLECVQDMDHENMFWYRQDPGLGLRLIYFSYDVKMKEKGDIPEGYSVSREKKERFSLILESASTNQTSMYLCASSLLAGGPGGELFFGEGSRLTVL.